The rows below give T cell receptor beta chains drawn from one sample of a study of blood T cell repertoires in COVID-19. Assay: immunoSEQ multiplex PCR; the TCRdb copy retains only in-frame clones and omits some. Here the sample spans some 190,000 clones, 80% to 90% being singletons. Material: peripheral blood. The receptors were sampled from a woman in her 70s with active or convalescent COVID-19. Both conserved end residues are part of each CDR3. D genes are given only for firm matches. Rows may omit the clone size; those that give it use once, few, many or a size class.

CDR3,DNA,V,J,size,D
CASSLPSGRISTGELFF,TGTGCCAGCTCCCTCCCCAGCGGTCGAATTTCTACCGGGGAGCTGTTTTTT,TRBV18,TRBJ2-2,.,.
CASSLQPLASYNEQFF,TGTGCCAGCAGCTTACAGCCACTAGCTTCCTACAATGAGCAGTTCTTC,TRBV7-2,TRBJ2-1,.,.
CASSLVLSGELFF,TGTGCCAGCAGCTTAGTTCTATCCGGGGAGCTGTTTTTT,TRBV11-3,TRBJ2-2,.,.
CASRTRDSYSPLHF,TGTGCCAGCAGGACCCGGGACAGTTATTCACCCCTCCACTTT,TRBV6-5,TRBJ1-6,.,TRBD1
CASSVGGGQTDTQYF,TGTGCCAGCAGCGTAGGAGGGGGCCAAACAGATACGCAGTATTTT,TRBV9,TRBJ2-3,.,TRBD1
CARSSRGTEAFF,TGTGCCAGAAGCTCACGGGGCACTGAAGCTTTCTTT,TRBV5-3,TRBJ1-1,.,.
CASSPFSTSGKNIQYF,TGTGCCAGCAGCCCCTTCTCCACTAGCGGAAAAAACATTCAGTACTTC,TRBV3-1/TRBV3-2,TRBJ2-4,.,TRBD2
CASSPARGRLTDTQYF,TGTGCCAGCAGCCCCGCCAGGGGGCGCCTCACAGATACGCAGTATTTT,TRBV7-3,TRBJ2-3,once,TRBD1
CASRPGQGKIGELFF,TGTGCCAGTAGGCCCGGACAGGGGAAAATCGGGGAGCTGTTTTTT,TRBV19,TRBJ2-2,once,TRBD1
CASSFGSGQPQHF,TGCGCCAGCAGCTTCGGGAGCGGTCAGCCCCAGCATTTT,TRBV5-1,TRBJ1-5,.,.
CASSSTLQNLNTEAFF,TGTGCCAGCTCATCGACGTTACAGAATCTGAACACTGAAGCTTTCTTT,TRBV18,TRBJ1-1,.,.
CASSLSTGGPYNEQFF,TGTGCCAGCAGCTTATCCACGGGAGGGCCGTACAATGAGCAGTTCTTC,TRBV11-1,TRBJ2-1,.,TRBD2
CASSPYPGTYEQYF,TGTGCCAGTAGTCCCTACCCCGGGACCTACGAGCAGTACTTC,TRBV19,TRBJ2-7,once,.
CASSSPPGLAGSIYYNEQFF,TGTGCCAGCAGCTCCCCCCCGGGACTAGCGGGATCGATATACTACAATGAGCAGTTCTTC,TRBV7-3,TRBJ2-1,.,TRBD2
CASSRRENTGELFF,TGTGCCAGCAGCCGACGGGAAAACACCGGGGAGCTGTTTTTT,TRBV2,TRBJ2-2,.,.
CASQSGNQPQHF,TGTGCCAGCCAGAGCGGCAATCAGCCCCAGCATTTT,TRBV6-5,TRBJ1-5,.,.
CASSSPGTGHYGYTF,TGTGCCAGCAGTTCCCCCGGGACAGGGCACTATGGCTACACCTTC,TRBV6-5,TRBJ1-2,once,TRBD1
CASSLPPGGQGLENTEAFF,TGCGCCAGCAGCTTGCCACCCGGCGGACAGGGGCTAGAGAACACTGAAGCTTTCTTT,TRBV5-1,TRBJ1-1,.,TRBD1
CASSQDQSSAEQFF,TGTGCCAGCAGCCAAGATCAGTCTAGCGCTGAGCAGTTCTTC,TRBV4-2,TRBJ2-1,.,.
CASSIGQGKSNSPLHF,TGTGCCAGCAGCATTGGACAGGGGAAGAGTAATTCACCCCTCCACTTT,TRBV5-5,TRBJ1-6,.,TRBD1
CASSKVVRGRKMGTEAFF,TGTGCCAGCAGCAAAGTCGTCAGGGGGCGAAAGATGGGGACTGAAGCTTTCTTT,TRBV21-1,TRBJ1-1,.,.
CASPPPSGRTDTQYF,TGTGCCAGCCCCCCACCTAGCGGGAGGACAGATACGCAGTATTTT,TRBV28,TRBJ2-3,.,TRBD2
CASSFGDRIVGNEKLFF,TGCGCCAGCAGCTTCGGGGACAGGATTGTTGGGAATGAAAAACTGTTTTTT,TRBV5-1,TRBJ1-4,.,TRBD1
CASTPGLWNTEAFF,TGTGCCAGTACCCCGGGACTTTGGAACACTGAAGCTTTCTTT,TRBV19,TRBJ1-1,.,.
CASSLWGPNTEAFF,TGTGCCAGCAGTTTATGGGGGCCGAACACTGAAGCTTTCTTT,TRBV28,TRBJ1-1,.,.
CASRGTSGSAYNEQFF,TGTGCCAGCAGAGGGACTAGCGGGAGTGCTTACAATGAGCAGTTCTTC,TRBV6-4,TRBJ2-1,.,TRBD2
CASSQDPKRSVGYEQYF,TGCGCCAGCAGCCAAGACCCTAAGCGGAGCGTGGGGTACGAGCAGTACTTC,TRBV4-1,TRBJ2-7,.,.
CSASLARGYPQHF,TGCAGTGCTAGTCTGGCTCGCGGGTATCCCCAGCATTTT,TRBV20-1,TRBJ1-5,.,.
CSGAFPFVGGDTQYF,TGCAGCGGGGCCTTTCCCTTCGTCGGGGGAGATACGCAGTATTTT,TRBV29-1,TRBJ2-3,.,.
CAIGTSGSKGEQFF,TGTGCCATCGGGACTAGCGGGAGTAAAGGTGAGCAGTTCTTC,TRBV10-3,TRBJ2-1,few,TRBD2
CSVDFRNRGFYGYTF,TGCAGCGTTGACTTCCGGAACAGGGGATTCTATGGCTACACCTTC,TRBV29-1,TRBJ1-2,.,TRBD1
CASSHPPPGLAGGSYNEQFF,TGCGCCAGCAGCCATCCCCCTCCGGGACTAGCGGGAGGATCCTACAATGAGCAGTTCTTC,TRBV4-1,TRBJ2-1,.,TRBD2
CASTLGERYNEQFF,TGTGCCAGCACATTGGGCGAGCGGTACAATGAGCAGTTCTTC,TRBV7-9,TRBJ2-1,.,.
CAAEGRSEAFF,TGTGCCGCGGAGGGGCGAAGTGAAGCTTTCTTT,TRBV6-6,TRBJ1-1,.,.
CATSDPLAEGLDEQFF,TGTGCCACCAGTGACCCACTAGCGGAAGGGCTTGATGAGCAGTTCTTC,TRBV24-1,TRBJ2-1,.,TRBD2
CASSLEGGNEQFF,TGTGCCAGCAGCTTAGAAGGGGGCAATGAGCAGTTCTTC,TRBV7-2,TRBJ2-1,few,.